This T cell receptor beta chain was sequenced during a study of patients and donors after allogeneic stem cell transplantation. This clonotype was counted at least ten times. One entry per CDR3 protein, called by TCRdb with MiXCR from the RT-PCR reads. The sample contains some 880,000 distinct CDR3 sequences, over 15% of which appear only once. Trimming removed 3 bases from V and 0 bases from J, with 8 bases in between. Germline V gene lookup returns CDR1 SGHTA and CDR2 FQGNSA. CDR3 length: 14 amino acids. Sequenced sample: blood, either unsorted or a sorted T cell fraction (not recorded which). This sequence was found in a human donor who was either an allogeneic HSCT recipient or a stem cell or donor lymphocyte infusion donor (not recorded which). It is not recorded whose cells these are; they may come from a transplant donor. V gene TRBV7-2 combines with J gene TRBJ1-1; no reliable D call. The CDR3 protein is CASSLAAMNTEAFF. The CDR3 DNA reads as TGTGCCAGCAGCTTGGCAGCAATGAACACTGAAGCTTTCTTT.